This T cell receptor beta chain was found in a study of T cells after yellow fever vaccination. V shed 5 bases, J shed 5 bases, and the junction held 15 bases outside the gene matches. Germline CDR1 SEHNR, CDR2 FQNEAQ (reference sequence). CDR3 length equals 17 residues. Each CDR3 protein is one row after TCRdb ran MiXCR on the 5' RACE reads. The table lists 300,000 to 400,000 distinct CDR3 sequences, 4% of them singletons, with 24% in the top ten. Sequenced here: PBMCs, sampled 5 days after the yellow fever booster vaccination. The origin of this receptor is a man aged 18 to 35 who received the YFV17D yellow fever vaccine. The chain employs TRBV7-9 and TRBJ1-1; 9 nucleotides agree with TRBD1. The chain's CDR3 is CASSHPDRGGLETEAFF. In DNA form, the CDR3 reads TGTGCCAGCAGCCACCCGGACAGGGGAGGTCTGGAAACTGAAGCTTTCTTT.